This T cell receptor (beta chain) was observed in a study of read filtering for tumor transcriptome and immune sequencing. Study at large: DNase treatment preceded whole-transcriptome library preparation. Broader study findings: IR-seq captured clonotypes deeper and more reliably than RNA-seq.

Molecular barcoded adaptors covering alpha/delta and beta/gamma chains were used on roughly 400 ng RNA. TCRdb recomputed calls from the reads with MiXCR, one row per CDR3 protein. The sample lists some 130,000 distinct CDR3 sequences; around 14% were seen once. In its sample, this clonotype was seen many times. No antigen is known for it. Deletions cut 5 bases from V and 0 bases from J, with 18 bases between. The length of the CDR3 is 17 residues. CDR1 is SGHTA and CDR2 is FQGNSA in the germline V gene. V and J are TRBV7-2 and TRBJ2-3, with a possible D match to TRBD2 (6 bases). The sample taken for sequencing was a population of CD138-negative cells sorted from bone marrow. This TCR derives from a donor older than 35 with multiple myeloma. The CDR3 here is CASSPTGEGNSTDTQYF. The CDR3 DNA reads as TGTGCCAGCAGCCCCACGGGAGAGGGGAATAGCACAGATACGCAGTATTTT. Looking up the rest from reference TRBV7-2 and TRBJ2-3 gives the full variable domain: GAGVSQSPSNKVTEKGKDVELRCDPISGHTALYWYRQSLGQGLEFLIYFQGNSAPDKSGLPSDRFSAERTGGSVSTLTIQRTQQEDSAVYLCASSPTGEGNSTDTQYFGPGTRLTVL.